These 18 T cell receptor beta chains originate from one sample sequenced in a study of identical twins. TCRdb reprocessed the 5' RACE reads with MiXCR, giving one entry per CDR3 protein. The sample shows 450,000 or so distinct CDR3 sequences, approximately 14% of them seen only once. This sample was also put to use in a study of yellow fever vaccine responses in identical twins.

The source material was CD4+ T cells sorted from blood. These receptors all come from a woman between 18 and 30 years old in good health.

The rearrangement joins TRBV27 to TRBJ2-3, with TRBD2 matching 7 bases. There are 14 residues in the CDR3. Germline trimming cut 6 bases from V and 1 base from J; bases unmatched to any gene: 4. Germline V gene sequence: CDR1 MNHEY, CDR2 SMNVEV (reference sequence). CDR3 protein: CASRMTSRTDTQYF. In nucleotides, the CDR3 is TGTGCCAGCAGGATGACTAGCCGCACAGATACGCAGTATTTT.

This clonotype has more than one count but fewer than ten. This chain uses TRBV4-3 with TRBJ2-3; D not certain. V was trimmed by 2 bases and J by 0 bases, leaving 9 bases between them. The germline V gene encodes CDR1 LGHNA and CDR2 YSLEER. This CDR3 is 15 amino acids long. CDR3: CASSQTSFSTDTQYF. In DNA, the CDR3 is TGCGCCAGCAGCCAAACCTCCTTCAGCACAGATACGCAGTATTTT.

The CDR3 protein is CSARVWGPGGTEAFF. The DNA for the CDR3 is TGCAGTGCTAGAGTTTGGGGGCCCGGGGGCACTGAAGCTTTCTTT. The chain uses TRBV20-1 and TRBJ1-1; D may be TRBD1 (6 bases). Per the germline V gene, CDR1 is DFQATT and CDR2 is SNEGSKA (reference sequence). This CDR3 comprises 15 residues. V lost 1 base and J 4 bases, leaving 16 bases between the germline ends.

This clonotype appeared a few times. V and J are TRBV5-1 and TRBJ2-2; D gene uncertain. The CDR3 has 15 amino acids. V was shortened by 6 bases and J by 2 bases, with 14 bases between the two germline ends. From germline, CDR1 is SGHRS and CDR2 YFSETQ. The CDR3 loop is CASMRLSSNTGELFF. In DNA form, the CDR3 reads TGCGCCAGCATGCGCCTTTCCTCCAACACCGGGGAGCTGTTTTTT.

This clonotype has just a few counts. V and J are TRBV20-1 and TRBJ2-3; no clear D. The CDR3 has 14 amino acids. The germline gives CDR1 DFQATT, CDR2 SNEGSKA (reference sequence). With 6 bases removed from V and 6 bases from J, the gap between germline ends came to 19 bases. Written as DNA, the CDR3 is TGCAGTGCACTCTCTGGGTTGGGTGGCGATACGCAGTATTTT. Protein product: CSALSGLGGDTQYF.

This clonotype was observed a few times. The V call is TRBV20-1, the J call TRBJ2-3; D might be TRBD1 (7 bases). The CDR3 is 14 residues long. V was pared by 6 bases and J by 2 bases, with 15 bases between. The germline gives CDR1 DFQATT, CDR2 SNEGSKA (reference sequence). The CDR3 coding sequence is TGCAGTGCGACAGGGTCGGGGGACACAGATACGCAGTATTTT. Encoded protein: CSATGSGDTDTQYF.

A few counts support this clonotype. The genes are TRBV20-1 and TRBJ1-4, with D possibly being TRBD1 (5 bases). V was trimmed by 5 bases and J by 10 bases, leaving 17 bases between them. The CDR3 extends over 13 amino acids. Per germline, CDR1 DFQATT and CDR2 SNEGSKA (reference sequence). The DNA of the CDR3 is TGCAGTGCTGCGGGGGTCGTTCCCGGAAAACTGTTTTTT. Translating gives CSAAGVVPGKLFF.

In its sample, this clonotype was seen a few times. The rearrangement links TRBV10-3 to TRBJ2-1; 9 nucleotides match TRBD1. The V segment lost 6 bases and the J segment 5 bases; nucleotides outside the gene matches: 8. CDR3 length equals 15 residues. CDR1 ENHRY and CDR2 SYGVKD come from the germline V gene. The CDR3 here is CAISAGTGNDNEQFF. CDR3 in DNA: TGTGCCATCAGCGCCGGGACAGGGAACGACAATGAGCAGTTCTTC.

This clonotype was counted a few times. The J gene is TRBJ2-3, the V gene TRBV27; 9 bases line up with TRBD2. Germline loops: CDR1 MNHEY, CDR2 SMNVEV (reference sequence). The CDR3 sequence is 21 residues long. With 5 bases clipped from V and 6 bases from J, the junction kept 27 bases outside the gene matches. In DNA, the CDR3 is TGTGCCAGCAGTCCCCCGGGCGTAGCGGGAGCAGGGATCTTATGGATGGATACGCAGTATTTT. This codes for CASSPPGVAGAGILWMDTQYF.

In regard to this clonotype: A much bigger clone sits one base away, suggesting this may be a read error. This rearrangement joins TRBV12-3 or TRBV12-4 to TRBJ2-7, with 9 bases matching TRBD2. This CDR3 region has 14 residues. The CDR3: CASTRSGGYYDQYF. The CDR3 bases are TGTGCCAGCACCCGGAGCGGGGGGTATTACGACCAGTACTTC.

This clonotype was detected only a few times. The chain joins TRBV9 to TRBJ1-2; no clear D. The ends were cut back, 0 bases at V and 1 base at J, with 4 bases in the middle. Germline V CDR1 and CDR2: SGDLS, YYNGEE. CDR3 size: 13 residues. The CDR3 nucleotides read TGTGCCAGCAGCGTAGACATTAACTATGGCTACACCTTC. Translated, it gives CASSVDINYGYTF. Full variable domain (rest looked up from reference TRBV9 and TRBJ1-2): DSGVTQTPKHLITATGQRVTLRCSPRSGDLSVYWYQQSLDQGLQFLIQYYNGEERAKGNILERFSAQQFPDLHSELNLSSLELGDSALYFCASSVDINYGYTFGSGTRLTVV.

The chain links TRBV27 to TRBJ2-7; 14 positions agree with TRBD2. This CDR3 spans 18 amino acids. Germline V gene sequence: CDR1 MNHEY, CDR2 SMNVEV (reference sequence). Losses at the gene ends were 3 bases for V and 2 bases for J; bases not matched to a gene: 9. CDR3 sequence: CASSFAGTSGSRTYEQYF. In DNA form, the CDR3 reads TGTGCCAGCAGTTTCGCCGGGACTAGCGGGAGTAGGACCTACGAGCAGTACTTC.

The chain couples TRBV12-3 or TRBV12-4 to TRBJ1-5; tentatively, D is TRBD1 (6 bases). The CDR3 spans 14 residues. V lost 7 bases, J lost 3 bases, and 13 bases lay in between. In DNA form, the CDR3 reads TGTGCCAGCACCGTAGGGGGGCCCAATCAGCCCCAGCATTTT. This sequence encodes CASTVGGPNQPQHF.

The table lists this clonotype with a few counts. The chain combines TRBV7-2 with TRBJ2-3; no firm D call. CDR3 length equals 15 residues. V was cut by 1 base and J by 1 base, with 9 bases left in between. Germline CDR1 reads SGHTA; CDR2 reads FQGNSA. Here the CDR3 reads CASSLVSQGTDTQYF. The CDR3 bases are TGTGCCAGCAGCTTAGTATCCCAGGGCACAGATACGCAGTATTTT.

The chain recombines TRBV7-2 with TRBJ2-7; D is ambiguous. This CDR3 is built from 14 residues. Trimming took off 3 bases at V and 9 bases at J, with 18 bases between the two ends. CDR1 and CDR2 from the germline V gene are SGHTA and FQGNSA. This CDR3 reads CASSLAATSHWQYF. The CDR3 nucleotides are TGTGCCAGCAGCTTGGCGGCTACCTCCCATTGGCAGTACTTC.

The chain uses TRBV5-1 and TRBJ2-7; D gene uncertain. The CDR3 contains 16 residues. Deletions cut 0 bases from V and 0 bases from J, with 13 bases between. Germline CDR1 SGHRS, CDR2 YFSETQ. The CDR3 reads CASSLGTGLASYEQYF. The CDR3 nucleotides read TGCGCCAGCAGCTTGGGTACCGGGTTGGCCTCCTACGAGCAGTACTTC.

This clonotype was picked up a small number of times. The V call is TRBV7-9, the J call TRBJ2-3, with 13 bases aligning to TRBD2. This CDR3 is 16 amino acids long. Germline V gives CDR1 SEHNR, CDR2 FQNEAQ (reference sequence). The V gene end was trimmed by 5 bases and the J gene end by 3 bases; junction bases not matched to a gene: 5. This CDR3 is CASSILAGGPTDTQYF. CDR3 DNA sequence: TGTGCCAGCAGCATACTAGCGGGGGGGCCTACAGATACGCAGTATTTT.

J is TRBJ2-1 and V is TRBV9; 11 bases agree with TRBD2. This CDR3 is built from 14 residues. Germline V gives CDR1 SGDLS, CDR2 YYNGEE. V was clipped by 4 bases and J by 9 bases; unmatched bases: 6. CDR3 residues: CASSPIAGGREQFF. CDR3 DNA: TGTGCCAGCAGCCCGATAGCGGGGGGGCGTGAGCAGTTCTTC.